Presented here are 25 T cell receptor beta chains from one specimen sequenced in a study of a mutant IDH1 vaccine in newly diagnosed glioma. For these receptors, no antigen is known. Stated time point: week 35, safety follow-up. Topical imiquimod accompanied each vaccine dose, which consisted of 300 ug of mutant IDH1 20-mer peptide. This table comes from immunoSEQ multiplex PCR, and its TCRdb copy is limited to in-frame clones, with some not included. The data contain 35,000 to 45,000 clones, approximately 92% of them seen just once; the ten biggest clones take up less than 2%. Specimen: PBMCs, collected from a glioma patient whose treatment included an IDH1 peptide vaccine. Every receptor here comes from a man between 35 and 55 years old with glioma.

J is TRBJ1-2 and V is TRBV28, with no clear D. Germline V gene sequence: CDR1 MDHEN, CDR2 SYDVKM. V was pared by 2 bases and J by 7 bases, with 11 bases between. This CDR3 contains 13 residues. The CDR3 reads CASSLGLRVGYTF. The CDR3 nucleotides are TGTGCCAGCAGTTTAGGCTTGAGGGTTGGCTACACCTTC.

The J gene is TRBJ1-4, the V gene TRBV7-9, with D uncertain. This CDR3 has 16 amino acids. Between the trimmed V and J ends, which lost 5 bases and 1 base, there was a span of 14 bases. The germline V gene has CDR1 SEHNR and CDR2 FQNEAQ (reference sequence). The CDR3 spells CASSPGGGKTNEKLFF. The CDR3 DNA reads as TGTGCCAGCAGCCCTGGCGGTGGGAAAACTAATGAAAAACTGTTTTTT.

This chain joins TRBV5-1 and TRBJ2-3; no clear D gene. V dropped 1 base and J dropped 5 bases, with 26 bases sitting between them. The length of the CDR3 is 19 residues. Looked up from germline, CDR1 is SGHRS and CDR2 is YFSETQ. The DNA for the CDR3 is TGCGCCAGCAGCTTGTCCGGTATGGCTTCCTGGTCGTATGGAGATACGCAGTATTTT. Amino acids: CASSLSGMASWSYGDTQYF.

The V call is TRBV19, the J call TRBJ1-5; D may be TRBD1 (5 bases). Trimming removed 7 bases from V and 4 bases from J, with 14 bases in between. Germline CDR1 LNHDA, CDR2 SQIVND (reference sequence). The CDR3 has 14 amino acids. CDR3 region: CASTRGRSNQPQHF. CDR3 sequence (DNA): TGTGCCAGTACACGGGGACGGTCGAATCAGCCCCAGCATTTT.

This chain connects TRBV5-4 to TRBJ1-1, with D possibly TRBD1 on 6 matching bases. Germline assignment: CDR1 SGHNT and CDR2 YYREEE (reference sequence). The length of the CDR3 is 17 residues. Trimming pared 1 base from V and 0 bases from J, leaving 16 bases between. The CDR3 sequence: CASSLKASGGLNTEAFF. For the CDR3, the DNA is TGTGCCAGCAGCTTGAAAGCCAGTGGGGGCCTGAACACTGAAGCTTTCTTT.

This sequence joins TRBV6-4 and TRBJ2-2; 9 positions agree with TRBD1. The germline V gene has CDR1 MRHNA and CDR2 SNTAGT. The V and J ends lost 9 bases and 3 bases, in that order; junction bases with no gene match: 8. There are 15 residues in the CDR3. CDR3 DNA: TGTGCCAGTAGACAGGGGGAAGATGACACCGGGGAGCTGTTTTTT. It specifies CASRQGEDDTGELFF.

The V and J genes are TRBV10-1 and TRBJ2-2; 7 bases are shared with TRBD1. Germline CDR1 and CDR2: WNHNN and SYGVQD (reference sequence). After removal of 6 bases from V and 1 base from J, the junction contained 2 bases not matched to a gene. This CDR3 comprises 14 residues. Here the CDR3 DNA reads TGCGCCAGCAGACAGGGGAAGAACACCGGGGAGCTGTTTTTT. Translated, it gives CASRQGKNTGELFF.

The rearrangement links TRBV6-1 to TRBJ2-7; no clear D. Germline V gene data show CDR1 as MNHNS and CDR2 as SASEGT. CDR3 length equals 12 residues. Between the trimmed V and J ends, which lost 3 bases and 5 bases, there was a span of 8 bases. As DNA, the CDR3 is TGTGCCAGCAGTGAGTTATGGAACGAGCAGTACGTC. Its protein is CASSELWNEQYV.

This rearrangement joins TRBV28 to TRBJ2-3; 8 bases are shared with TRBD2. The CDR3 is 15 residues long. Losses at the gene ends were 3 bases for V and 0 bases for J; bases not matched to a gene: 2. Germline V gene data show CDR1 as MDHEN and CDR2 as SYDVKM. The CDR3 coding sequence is TGTGCCAGCAGTTTCTCTAGCGGGAGCACAGATACGCAGTATTTT. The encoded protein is CASSFSSGSTDTQYF.

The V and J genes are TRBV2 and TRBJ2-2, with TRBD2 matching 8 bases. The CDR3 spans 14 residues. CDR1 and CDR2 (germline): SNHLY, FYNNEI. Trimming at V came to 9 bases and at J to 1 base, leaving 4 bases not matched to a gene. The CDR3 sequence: CASRGLENTGELFF. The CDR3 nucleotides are TGTGCCAGTCGGGGACTAGAGAACACCGGGGAGCTGTTTTTT. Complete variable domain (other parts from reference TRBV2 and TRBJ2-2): EPEVTQTPSHQVTQMGQEVILRCVPISNHLYFYWYRQILGQKVEFLVSFYNNEISEKSEIFDDQFSVERPDGSNFTLKIRSTKLEDSAMYFCASRGLENTGELFFGEGSRLTVL.

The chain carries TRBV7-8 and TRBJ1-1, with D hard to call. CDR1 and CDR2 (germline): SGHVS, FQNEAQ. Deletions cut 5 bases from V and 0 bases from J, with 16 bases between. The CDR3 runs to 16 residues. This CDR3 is CASSRLAGKMNTEAFF. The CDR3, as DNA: TGTGCCAGCAGCCGATTAGCAGGCAAGATGAACACTGAAGCTTTCTTT.

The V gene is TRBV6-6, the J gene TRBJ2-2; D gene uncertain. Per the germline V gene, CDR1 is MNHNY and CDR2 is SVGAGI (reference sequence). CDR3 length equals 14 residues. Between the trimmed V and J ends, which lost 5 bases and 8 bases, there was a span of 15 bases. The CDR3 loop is CASSETPRWGELFF. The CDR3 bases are TGTGCCAGCAGTGAGACCCCACGGTGGGGGGAGCTGTTTTTT.

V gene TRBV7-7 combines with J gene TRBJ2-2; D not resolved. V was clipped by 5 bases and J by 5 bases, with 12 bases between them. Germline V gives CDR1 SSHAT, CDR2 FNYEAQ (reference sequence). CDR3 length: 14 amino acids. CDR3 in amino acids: CASSLDPSTGELFF. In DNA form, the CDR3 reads TGTGCCAGCAGCCTGGACCCCTCTACCGGGGAGCTGTTTTTT. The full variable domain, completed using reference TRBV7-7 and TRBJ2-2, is GAGVSQSPRYKVTKRGQDVTLRCDPISSHATLYWYQQALGQGPEFLTYFNYEAQPDKSGLPSDRFSAERPEGSISTLTIQRTEQRDSAMYRCASSLDPSTGELFFGEGSRLTVL.

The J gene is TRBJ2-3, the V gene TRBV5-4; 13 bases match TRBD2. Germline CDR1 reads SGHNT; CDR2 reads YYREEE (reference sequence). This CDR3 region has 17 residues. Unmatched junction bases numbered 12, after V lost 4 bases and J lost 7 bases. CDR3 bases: TGTGCCAGCAGCGCGGGGACTAGCGGGGACATAAGCTATACGCAGTATTTT. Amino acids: CASSAGTSGDISYTQYF.

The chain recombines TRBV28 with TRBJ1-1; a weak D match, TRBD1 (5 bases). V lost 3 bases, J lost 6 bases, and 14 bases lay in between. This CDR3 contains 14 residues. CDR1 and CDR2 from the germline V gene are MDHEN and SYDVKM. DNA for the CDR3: TGTGCCAGCAGTTTGGTTCCGGGGGTTGCTGAAGCTTTCTTT. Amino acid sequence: CASSLVPGVAEAFF.

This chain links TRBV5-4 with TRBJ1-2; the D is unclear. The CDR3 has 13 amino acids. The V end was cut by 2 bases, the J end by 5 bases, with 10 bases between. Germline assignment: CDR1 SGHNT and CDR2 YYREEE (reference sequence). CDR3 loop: CASSFYTAYGYTF. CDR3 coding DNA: TGTGCCAGCAGCTTTTACACAGCTTATGGCTACACCTTC. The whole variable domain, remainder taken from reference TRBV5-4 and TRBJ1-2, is ETGVTQSPTHLIKTRGQQVTLRCSSQSGHNTVSWYQQALGQGPQFIFQYYREEENGRGNFPPRFSGLQFPNYSSELNVNALELDDSALYLCASSFYTAYGYTFGSGTRLTVV.

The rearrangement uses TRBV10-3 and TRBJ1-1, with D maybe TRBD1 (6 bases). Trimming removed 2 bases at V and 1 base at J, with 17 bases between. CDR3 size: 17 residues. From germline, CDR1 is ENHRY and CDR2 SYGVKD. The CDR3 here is CAISEARGVEANTEAFF. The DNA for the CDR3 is TGTGCCATCAGTGAGGCAAGGGGGGTCGAAGCGAACACTGAAGCTTTCTTT.

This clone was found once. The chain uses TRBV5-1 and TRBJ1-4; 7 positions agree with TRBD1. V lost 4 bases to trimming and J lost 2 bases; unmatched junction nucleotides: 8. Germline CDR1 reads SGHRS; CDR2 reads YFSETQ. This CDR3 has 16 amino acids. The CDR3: CASSLVPGQTNEKLFF. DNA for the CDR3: TGCGCCAGCAGCCTAGTCCCGGGACAGACTAATGAAAAACTGTTTTTT. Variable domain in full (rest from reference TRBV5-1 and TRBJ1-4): KAGVTQTPRYLIKTRGQQVTLSCSPISGHRSVSWYQQTPGQGLQFLFEYFSETQRNKGNFPGRFSGRQFSNSRSEMNVSTLELGDSALYLCASSLVPGQTNEKLFFGSGTQLSVL.

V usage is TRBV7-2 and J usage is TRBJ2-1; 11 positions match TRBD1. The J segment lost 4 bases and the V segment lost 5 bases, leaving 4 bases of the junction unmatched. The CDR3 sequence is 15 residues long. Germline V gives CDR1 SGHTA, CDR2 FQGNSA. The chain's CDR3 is CASSLGQGDYNEQFF. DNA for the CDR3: TGTGCCAGCAGCCTGGGACAGGGGGATTACAATGAGCAGTTCTTC.

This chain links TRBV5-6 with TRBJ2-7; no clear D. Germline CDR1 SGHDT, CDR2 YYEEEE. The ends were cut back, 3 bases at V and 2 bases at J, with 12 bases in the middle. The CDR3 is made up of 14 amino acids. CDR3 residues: CASSYVGVPYEQYV. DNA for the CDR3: TGTGCCAGCAGCTACGTCGGAGTCCCCTACGAGCAGTACGTC.

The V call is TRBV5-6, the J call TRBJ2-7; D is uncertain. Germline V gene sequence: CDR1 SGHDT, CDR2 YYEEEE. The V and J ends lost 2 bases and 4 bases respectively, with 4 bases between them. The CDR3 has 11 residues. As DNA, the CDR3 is TGTGCCAGCAGCTTTAAGTACGAGCAGTACTTC. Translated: CASSFKYEQYF.

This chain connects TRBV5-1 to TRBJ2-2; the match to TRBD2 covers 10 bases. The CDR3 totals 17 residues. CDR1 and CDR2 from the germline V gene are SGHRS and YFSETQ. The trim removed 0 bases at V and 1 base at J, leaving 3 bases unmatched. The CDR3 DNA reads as TGCGCCAGCAGCTTGGATTCTAGCGGGGGGAACACCGGGGAGCTGTTTTTT. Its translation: CASSLDSSGGNTGELFF.

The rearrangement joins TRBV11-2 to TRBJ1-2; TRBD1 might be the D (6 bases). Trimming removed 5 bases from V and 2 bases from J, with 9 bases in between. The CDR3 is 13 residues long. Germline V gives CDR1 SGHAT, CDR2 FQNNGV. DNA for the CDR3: TGTGCCAGCAGCACCCAGGGGAACTATGGCTACACCTTC. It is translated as CASSTQGNYGYTF.

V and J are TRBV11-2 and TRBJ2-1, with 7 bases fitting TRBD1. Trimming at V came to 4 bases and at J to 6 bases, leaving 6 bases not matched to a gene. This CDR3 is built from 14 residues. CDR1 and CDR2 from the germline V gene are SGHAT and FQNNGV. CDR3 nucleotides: TGTGCCAGCAGCTCTCGACAGGGCATCAATGAGCAGTTCTTC. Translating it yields CASSSRQGINEQFF.

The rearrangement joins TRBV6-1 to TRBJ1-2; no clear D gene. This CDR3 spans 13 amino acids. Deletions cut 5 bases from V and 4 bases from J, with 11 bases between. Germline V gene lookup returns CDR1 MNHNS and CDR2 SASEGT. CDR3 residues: CASSLDGLYGYTF. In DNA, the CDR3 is TGTGCCAGCAGTTTGGACGGACTCTATGGCTACACCTTC.